This T cell receptor (beta chain) was documented in a study of blood T cell repertoires in COVID-19. As processed by the authors: The authors estimated nucleated cell counts from reference gene primer amplification. Sequencing was performed with immunoSEQ multiplex PCR; in TCRdb, only in-frame clones are kept and a portion is missing. The DNA gave D and trimming, while V, J and clone size come from that table. The repertoire holds about 180,000 clones, with 84% as singletons. This clone was recorded many times. Germline V gene lookup returns CDR1 SGHKS and CDR2 YYEKEE (reference sequence). Between the trimmed V and J ends, which lost 5 bases and 2 bases, there was a span of 8 bases. This CDR3 has 13 amino acids.

Source material: PBMCs or T cells enriched from blood (not recorded which). The chain links TRBV5-5 to TRBJ2-1; unclear D gene. The sequence was collected from a man aged 45-65 years who had recovered from COVID-19. This CDR3 reads CASSLFPYNEQFF. The CDR3 nucleotides are TGTGCCAGCAGTCTCTTCCCCTACAATGAGCAGTTCTTC.